This TCR beta chain was obtained from a study of T cells in Graves' hyperthyroidism and ophthalmopathy. TCR beta CDR3 regions were amplified from RNA. Using the HTBI primer set, a first-round RT-PCR was run on the TCR CDR3. TCRdb ran MiXCR on the multiplex PCR reads and lists one entry per CDR3 protein. The profile covers roughly 800,000 distinct CDR3 sequences, with about 38% appearing a single time and approximately 10% taken by the ten largest. CDR1 and CDR2 (germline): LNHNV, YYDKDF (reference sequence). The CDR3 loop spans 15 amino acids. The V segment lost 7 bases and the J segment 4 bases; nucleotides outside the gene matches: 12. A remark on this clonotype: Possible read error: a much larger clone is one base away.

Sequencing was done on a sample of blood. This clonotype was obtained from a man aged 18 to 29 with Graves' hyperthyroidism. The V and J genes are TRBV15 and TRBJ2-5; 7 nucleotides agree with TRBD1. The CDR3 sequence is CATNTGTVGLETQYF. The CDR3, as DNA: TGTGCCACCAATACCGGGACAGTGGGGTTAGAGACCCAGTACTTC.